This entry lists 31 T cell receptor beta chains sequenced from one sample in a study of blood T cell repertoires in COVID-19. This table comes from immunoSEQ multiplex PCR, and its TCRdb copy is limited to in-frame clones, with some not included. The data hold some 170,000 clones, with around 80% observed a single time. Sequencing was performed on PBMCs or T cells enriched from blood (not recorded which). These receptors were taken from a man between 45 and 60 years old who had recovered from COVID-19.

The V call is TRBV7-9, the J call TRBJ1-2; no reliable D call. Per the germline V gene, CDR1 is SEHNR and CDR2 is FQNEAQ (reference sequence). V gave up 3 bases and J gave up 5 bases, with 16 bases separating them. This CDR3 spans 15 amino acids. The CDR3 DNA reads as TGTGCCAGCAGCTTGTCACATGAGGGAGGGTATGGCTACACCTTC. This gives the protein CASSLSHEGGYGYTF. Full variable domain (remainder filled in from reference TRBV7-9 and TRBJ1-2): DTGVSQNPRHKITKRGQNVTFRCDPISEHNRLYWYRQTLGQGPEFLTYFQNEAQLEKSRLLSDRFSAERPKGSFSTLEIQRTEQGDSAMYLCASSLSHEGGYGYTFGSGTRLTVV.

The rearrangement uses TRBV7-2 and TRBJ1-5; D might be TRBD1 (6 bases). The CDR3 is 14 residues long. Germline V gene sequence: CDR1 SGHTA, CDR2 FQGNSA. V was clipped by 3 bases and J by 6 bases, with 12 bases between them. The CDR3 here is CASSFGQKGQPQHF. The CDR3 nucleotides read TGTGCCAGCAGCTTTGGACAGAAAGGTCAGCCCCAGCATTTT.

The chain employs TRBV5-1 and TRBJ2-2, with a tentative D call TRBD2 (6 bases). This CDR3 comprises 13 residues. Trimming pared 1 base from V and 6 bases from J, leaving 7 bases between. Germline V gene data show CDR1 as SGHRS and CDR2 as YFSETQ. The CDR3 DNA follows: TGCGCCAGCAGCTTGTCGGGGGCCGGGGAGCTGTTTTTT. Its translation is CASSLSGAGELFF. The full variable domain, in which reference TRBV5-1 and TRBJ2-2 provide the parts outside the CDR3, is KAGVTQTPRYLIKTRGQQVTLSCSPISGHRSVSWYQQTPGQGLQFLFEYFSETQRNKGNFPGRFSGRQFSNSRSEMNVSTLELGDSALYLCASSLSGAGELFFGEGSRLTVL.

The CDR3 DNA follows: TGTGCCAGCAGTTATGATCAACAGGGAGACTATGGCTACACCTTC. It is translated as CASSYDQQGDYGYTF. The chain recombines TRBV6-5 with TRBJ1-2; TRBD1 is a possible D gene (6 bases). Between the trimmed V and J ends, which lost 3 bases and 3 bases, there was a span of 14 bases. Germline CDR1 and CDR2: MNHEY and SVGAGI. This CDR3 comprises 15 residues.

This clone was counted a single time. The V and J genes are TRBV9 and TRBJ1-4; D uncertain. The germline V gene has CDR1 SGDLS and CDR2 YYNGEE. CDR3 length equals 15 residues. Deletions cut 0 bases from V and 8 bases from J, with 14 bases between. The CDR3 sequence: CASSVAHRAEEKLFF. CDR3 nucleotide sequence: TGTGCCAGCAGCGTAGCGCACAGAGCCGAGGAAAAACTGTTTTTT.

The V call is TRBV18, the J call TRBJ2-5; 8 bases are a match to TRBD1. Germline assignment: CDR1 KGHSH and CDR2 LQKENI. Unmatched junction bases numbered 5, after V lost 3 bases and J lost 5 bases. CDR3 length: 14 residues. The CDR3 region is CASSPTGGTETQYF. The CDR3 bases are TGTGCCAGCTCACCTACAGGGGGTACGGAGACCCAGTACTTC.

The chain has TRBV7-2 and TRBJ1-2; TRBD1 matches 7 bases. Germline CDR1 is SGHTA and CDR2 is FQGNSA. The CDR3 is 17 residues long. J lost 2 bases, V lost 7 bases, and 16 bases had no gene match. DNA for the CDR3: TGTGCCAGCACTCGTCGCTGGGGGACAGAAGCAAACTATGGCTACACCTTC. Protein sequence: CASTRRWGTEANYGYTF. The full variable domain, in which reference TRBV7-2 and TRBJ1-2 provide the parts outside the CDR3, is GAGVSQSPSNKVTEKGKDVELRCDPISGHTALYWYRQSLGQGLEFLIYFQGNSAPDKSGLPSDRFSAERTGGSVSTLTIQRTQQEDSAVYLCASTRRWGTEANYGYTFGSGTRLTVV.

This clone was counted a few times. CDR3 region: CASSQGQGNEKLFF. In DNA, the CDR3 is TGTGCCAGCAGCCAGGGACAGGGGAATGAAAAACTGTTTTTT. The chain has TRBV7-9 and TRBJ1-4, with TRBD1 matching 10 bases. Germline assignment: CDR1 SEHNR and CDR2 FQNEAQ (reference sequence). V shed 5 bases, J shed 5 bases, and the junction held 2 bases outside the gene matches. This CDR3 is 14 amino acids long.

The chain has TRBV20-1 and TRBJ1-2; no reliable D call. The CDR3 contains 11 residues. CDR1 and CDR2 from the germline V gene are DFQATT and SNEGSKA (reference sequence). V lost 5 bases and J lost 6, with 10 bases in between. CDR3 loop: CSAQDLNGYTF. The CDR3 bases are TGCAGTGCTCAGGACTTGAATGGCTACACCTTC.

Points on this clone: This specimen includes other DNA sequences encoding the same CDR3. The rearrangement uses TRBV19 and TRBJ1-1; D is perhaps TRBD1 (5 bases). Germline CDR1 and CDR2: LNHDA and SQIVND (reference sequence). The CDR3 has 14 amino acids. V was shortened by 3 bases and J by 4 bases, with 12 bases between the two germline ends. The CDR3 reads CASSIQGGGTEAFF. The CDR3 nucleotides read TGTGCCAGTAGTATCCAGGGCGGTGGCACTGAAGCTTTCTTT.

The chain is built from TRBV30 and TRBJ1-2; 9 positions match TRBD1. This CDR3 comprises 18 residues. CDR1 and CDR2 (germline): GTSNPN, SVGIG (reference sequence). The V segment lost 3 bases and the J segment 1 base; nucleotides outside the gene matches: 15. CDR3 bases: TGTGCCTGGAGGGAACCGGGACAGGGTGGGAAAGTTAACTATGGCTACACCTTC. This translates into CAWREPGQGGKVNYGYTF.

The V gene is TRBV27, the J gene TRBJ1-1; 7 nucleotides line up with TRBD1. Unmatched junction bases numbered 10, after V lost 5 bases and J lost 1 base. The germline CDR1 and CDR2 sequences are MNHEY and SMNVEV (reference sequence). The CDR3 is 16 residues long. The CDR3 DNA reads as TGTGCCAGCAGTCCCGGGACAGCCTCCAGGAACACTGAAGCTTTCTTT. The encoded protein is CASSPGTASRNTEAFF.

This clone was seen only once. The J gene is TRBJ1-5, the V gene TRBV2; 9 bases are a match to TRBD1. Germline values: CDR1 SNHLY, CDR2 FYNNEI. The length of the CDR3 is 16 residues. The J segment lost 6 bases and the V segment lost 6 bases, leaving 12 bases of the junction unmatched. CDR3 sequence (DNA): TGTGCCAGCAGGGACCCGGCGGGACAGGGTCGTCAGCCCCAGCATTTT. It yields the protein CASRDPAGQGRQPQHF.

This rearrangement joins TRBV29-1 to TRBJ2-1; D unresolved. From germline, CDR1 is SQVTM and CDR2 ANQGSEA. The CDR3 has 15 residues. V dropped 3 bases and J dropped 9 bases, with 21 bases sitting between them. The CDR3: CSVDNNRYYLGEQFF. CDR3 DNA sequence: TGCAGCGTTGATAATAACAGATATTACCTCGGTGAGCAGTTCTTC.

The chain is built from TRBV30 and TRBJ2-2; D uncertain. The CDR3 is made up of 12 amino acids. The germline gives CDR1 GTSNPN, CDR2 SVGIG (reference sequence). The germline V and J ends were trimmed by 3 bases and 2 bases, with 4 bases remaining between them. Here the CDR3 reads CAWRSNTGELFF. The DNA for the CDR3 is TGTGCCTGGAGGAGTAACACCGGGGAGCTGTTTTTT.

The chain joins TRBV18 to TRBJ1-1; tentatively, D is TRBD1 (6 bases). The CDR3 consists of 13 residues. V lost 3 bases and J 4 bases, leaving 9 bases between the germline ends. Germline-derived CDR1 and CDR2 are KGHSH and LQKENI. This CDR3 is CASSPSRGTEAFF. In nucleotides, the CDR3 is TGTGCCAGCTCACCCTCCAGGGGCACTGAAGCTTTCTTT.

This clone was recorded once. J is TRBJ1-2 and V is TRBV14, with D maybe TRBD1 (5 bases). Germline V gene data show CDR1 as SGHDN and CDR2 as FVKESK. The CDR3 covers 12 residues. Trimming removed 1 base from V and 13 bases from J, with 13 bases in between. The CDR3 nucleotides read TGTGCCAGCAGCCAAGGCTCAGGGCTGCGCACCTTC. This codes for CASSQGSGLRTF. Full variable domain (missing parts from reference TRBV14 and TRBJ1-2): EAGVTQFPSHSVIEKGQTVTLRCDPISGHDNLYWYRRVMGKEIKFLLHFVKESKQDESGMPNNRFLAERTGGTYSTLKVQPAELEDSGVYFCASSQGSGLRTFGSGTRLTVV.

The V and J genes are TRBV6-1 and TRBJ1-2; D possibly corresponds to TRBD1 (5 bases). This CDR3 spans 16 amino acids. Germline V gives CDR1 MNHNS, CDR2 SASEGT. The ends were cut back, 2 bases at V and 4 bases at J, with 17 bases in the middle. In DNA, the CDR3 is TGTGCCAGCAGTGAAAGTTGGGGCAGGCGGTTCTATGGCTACACCTTC. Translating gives CASSESWGRRFYGYTF.

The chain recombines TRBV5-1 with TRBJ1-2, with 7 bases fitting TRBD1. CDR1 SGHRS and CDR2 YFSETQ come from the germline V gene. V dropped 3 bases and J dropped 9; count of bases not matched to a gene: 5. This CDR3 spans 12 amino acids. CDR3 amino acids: CASSWDRNSYTF. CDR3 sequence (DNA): TGCGCCAGCAGCTGGGACAGAAATAGCTACACCTTC.

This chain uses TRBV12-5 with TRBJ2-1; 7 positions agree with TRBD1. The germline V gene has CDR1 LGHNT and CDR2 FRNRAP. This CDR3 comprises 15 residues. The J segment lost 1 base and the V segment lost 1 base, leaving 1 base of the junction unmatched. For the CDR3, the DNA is TGTGCTAGTGGTTTGGGGGGACAGTCCTACAATGAGCAGTTCTTC. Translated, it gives CASGLGGQSYNEQFF.

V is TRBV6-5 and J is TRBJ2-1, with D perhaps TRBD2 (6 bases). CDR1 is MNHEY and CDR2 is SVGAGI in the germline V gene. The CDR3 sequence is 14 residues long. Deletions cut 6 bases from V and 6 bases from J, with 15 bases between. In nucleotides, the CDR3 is TGTGCCAGCAGGCAAGCGGGTTCCGGCAATGAGCAGTTCTTC. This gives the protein CASRQAGSGNEQFF.

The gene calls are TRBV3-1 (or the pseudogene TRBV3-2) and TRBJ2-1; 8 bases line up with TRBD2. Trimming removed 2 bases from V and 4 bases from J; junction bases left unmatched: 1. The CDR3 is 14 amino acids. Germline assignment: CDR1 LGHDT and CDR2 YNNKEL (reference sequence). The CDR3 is CASSQRGGYNEQFF. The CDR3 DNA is TGTGCCAGCAGCCAACGGGGGGGATACAATGAGCAGTTCTTC.

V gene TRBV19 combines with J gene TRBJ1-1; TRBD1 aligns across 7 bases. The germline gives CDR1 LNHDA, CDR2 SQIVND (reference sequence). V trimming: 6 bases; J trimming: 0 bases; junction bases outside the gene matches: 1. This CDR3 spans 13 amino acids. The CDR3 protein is CASRGQMNTEAFF. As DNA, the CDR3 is TGTGCCAGTAGGGGACAGATGAACACTGAAGCTTTCTTT.

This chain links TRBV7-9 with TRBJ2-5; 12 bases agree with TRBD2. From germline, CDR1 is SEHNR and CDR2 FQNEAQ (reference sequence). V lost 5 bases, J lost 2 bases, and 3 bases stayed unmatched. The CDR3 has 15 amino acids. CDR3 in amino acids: CASSHGLAGQETQYF. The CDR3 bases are TGTGCCAGCAGCCATGGACTAGCGGGGCAAGAGACCCAGTACTTC.

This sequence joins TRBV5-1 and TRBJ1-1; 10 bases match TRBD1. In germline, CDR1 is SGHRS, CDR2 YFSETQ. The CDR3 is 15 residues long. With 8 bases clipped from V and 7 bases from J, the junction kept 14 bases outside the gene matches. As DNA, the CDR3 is TGCGCCAGTAAACCGGGGACAGGGGATTTCGGTGAAGCTTTCTTT. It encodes CASKPGTGDFGEAFF. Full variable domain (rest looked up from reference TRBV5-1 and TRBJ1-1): KAGVTQTPRYLIKTRGQQVTLSCSPISGHRSVSWYQQTPGQGLQFLFEYFSETQRNKGNFPGRFSGRQFSNSRSEMNVSTLELGDSALYLCASKPGTGDFGEAFFGQGTRLTVV.

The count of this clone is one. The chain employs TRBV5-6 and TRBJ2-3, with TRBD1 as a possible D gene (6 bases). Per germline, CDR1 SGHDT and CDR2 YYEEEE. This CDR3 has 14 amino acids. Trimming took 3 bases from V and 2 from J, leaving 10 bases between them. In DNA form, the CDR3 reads TGTGCCAGCAGCTACGGACAGTACACAGATACGCAGTATTTT. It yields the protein CASSYGQYTDTQYF.

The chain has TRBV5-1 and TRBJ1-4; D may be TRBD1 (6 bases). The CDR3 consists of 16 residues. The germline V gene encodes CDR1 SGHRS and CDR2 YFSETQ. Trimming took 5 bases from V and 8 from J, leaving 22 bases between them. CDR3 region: CASRRRPGHPPEKLFF. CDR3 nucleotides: TGCGCCAGCAGGCGTAGACCGGGACATCCGCCAGAAAAACTGTTTTTT.

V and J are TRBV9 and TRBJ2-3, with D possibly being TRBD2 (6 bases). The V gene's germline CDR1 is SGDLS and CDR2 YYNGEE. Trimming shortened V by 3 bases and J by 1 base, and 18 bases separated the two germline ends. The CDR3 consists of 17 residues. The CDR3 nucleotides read TGTGCCAGCAGCGCCGGACTAACGCCCTGGGGCACAGATACGCAGTATTTT. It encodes CASSAGLTPWGTDTQYF.

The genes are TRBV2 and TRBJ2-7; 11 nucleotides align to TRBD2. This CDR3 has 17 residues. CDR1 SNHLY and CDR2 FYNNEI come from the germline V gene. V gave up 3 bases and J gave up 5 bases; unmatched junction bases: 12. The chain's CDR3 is CASSDPLAGGLGHEQYF. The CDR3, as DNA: TGTGCCAGCAGTGACCCCCTAGCGGGGGGTCTTGGCCACGAGCAGTACTTC.

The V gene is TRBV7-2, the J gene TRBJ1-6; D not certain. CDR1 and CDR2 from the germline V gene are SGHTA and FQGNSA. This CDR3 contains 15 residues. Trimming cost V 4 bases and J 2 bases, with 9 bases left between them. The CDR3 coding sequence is TGTGCCAGCAGCTCTCCGGGAACCTATAATTCACCCCTCCACTTT. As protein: CASSSPGTYNSPLHF.

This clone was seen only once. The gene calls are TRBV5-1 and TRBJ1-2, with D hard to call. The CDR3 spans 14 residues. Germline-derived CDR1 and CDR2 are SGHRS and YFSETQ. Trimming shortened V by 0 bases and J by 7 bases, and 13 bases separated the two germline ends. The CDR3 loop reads CASSLGNLGAGYTF. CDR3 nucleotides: TGCGCCAGCAGCTTGGGGAACTTGGGAGCTGGCTACACCTTC.